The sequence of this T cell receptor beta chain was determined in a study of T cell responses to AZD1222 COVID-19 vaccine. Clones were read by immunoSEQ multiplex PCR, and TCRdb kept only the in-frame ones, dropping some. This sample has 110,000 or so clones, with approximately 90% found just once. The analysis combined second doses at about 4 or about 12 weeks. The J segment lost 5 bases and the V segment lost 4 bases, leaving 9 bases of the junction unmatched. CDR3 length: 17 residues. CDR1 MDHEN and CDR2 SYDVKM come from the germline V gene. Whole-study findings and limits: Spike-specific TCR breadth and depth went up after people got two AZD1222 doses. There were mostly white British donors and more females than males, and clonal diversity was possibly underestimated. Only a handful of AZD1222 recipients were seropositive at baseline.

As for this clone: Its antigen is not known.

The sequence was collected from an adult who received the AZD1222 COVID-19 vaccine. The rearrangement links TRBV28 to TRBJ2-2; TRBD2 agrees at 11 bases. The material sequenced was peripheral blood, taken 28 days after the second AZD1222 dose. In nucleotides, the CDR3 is TGTGCCAGCAGTTCATTACCCGGGACTAGCGGAACCGGGGAGCTGTTTTTT. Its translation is CASSSLPGTSGTGELFF.